This is a list of T cell receptor beta chains from one sample in a study of T cell responses to AZD1222 COVID-19 vaccine. Assay: immunoSEQ multiplex PCR; the TCRdb copy retains only in-frame clones and omits some. The table has some 180,000 clones, around 92% seen once. This sample comprised peripheral blood, obtained on day 0 of AZD1222 vaccination. The receptors derive from an adult in good health. Both conserved end residues are part of each CDR3. Each record gives: J gene, CDR3 length, V gene, D gene, CDR3 protein. A D gene is named only where the DNA matches it firmly.

j_gene: TRBJ2-7; len: 12; v_gene: TRBV7-9; d_gene: -; CDR3aa: CASSSSPYEQYF
j_gene: TRBJ1-3; len: 13; v_gene: TRBV14; d_gene: TRBD1; CDR3aa: CASSQAGGATIYF
j_gene: TRBJ1-4; len: 16; v_gene: TRBV5-6; d_gene: -; CDR3aa: CASSFLSDSLEGKLFF
j_gene: TRBJ1-2; len: 12; v_gene: TRBV12-3/TRBV12-4; d_gene: -; CDR3aa: CASSFGQIGYTF
j_gene: TRBJ1-5; len: 14; v_gene: TRBV15; d_gene: -; CDR3aa: CATSRVGGNQPQHF
j_gene: TRBJ1-2; len: 15; v_gene: TRBV7-8; d_gene: -; CDR3aa: CASSLAPWQDYGYTF
j_gene: TRBJ2-7; len: 13; v_gene: TRBV27; d_gene: -; CDR3aa: CASSTGISYEQYF
j_gene: TRBJ2-2; len: 12; v_gene: TRBV10-1; d_gene: -; CDR3aa: CASSGDTGELFF
j_gene: TRBJ1-3; len: 15; v_gene: TRBV6-5; d_gene: TRBD1; CDR3aa: CAAREGAASGNTIYF
j_gene: TRBJ1-4; len: 16; v_gene: TRBV9; d_gene: -; CDR3aa: CASSARGDIRNEKLFF
j_gene: TRBJ1-2; len: 15; v_gene: TRBV19; d_gene: -; CDR3aa: CASRNDRATRGGYTF
j_gene: TRBJ1-1; len: 13; v_gene: TRBV19; d_gene: -; CDR3aa: CASSIQINTEAFF
j_gene: TRBJ1-2; len: 14; v_gene: TRBV19; d_gene: -; CDR3aa: CASSPRQTNYGYTF
j_gene: TRBJ1-5; len: 12; v_gene: TRBV3-1/TRBV3-2; d_gene: -; CDR3aa: CASSQGNQPQHF
j_gene: TRBJ1-4; len: 14; v_gene: TRBV27; d_gene: -; CDR3aa: CASRSAGWGEKLFF
j_gene: TRBJ1-5; len: 15; v_gene: TRBV5-1; d_gene: TRBD1; CDR3aa: CASSPSTGDEQPQHF
j_gene: TRBJ1-1; len: 14; v_gene: TRBV6-5; d_gene: TRBD1; CDR3aa: CASSSQGIDTEAFF
j_gene: TRBJ2-2; len: 14; v_gene: TRBV28; d_gene: -; CDR3aa: CASSYDRYTGELFF
j_gene: TRBJ1-1; len: 14; v_gene: TRBV19; d_gene: -; CDR3aa: CASSIGVGNTEAFF
j_gene: TRBJ1-3; len: 15; v_gene: TRBV5-1; d_gene: -; CDR3aa: CASRAQAGSGNTIYF
j_gene: TRBJ1-4; len: 14; v_gene: TRBV9; d_gene: TRBD1; CDR3aa: CASSNSQGGEKLFF
j_gene: TRBJ2-7; len: 13; v_gene: TRBV30; d_gene: -; CDR3aa: CAWNRARLGEQYF
j_gene: TRBJ2-3; len: 14; v_gene: TRBV5-1; d_gene: -; CDR3aa: CASSSSARQDTQYF
j_gene: TRBJ2-7; len: 13; v_gene: TRBV19; d_gene: TRBD1; CDR3aa: CASSPGQTYEQYF
j_gene: TRBJ1-5; len: 13; v_gene: TRBV4-1; d_gene: -; CDR3aa: CASSPPGNQPQHF
j_gene: TRBJ2-6; len: 16; v_gene: TRBV3-1/TRBV3-2; d_gene: -; CDR3aa: CASSRQGSSGANVLTF
j_gene: TRBJ1-4; len: 15; v_gene: TRBV5-8; d_gene: TRBD1; CDR3aa: CASTGQGGTHEKLFF
j_gene: TRBJ2-2; len: 15; v_gene: TRBV6-5; d_gene: -; CDR3aa: CASSYSRQNTGELFF
j_gene: TRBJ1-5; len: 17; v_gene: TRBV4-1; d_gene: -; CDR3aa: CASSQEGGRGGRQPQHF
j_gene: TRBJ1-1; len: 15; v_gene: TRBV4-3; d_gene: -; CDR3aa: CASSQGTSANTEAFF
j_gene: TRBJ2-1; len: 15; v_gene: TRBV27; d_gene: -; CDR3aa: CASSLGPDSYNEQFF
j_gene: TRBJ1-2; len: 18; v_gene: TRBV4-2; d_gene: -; CDR3aa: CASSQDVLQGSTYYGYTF
j_gene: TRBJ1-1; len: 15; v_gene: TRBV28; d_gene: -; CDR3aa: CASSPPGQVNTEAFF
j_gene: TRBJ2-3; len: 16; v_gene: TRBV6-5; d_gene: -; CDR3aa: CASSYSPFIGADTQYF
j_gene: TRBJ2-7; len: 14; v_gene: TRBV15; d_gene: -; CDR3aa: CATSRDRTEYEQYF
j_gene: TRBJ2-1; len: 10; v_gene: TRBV20-1; d_gene: -; CDR3aa: CSARDNEQFF
j_gene: TRBJ1-6; len: 15; v_gene: TRBV5-6; d_gene: TRBD1; CDR3aa: CASSPGQGRNSPLHF
j_gene: TRBJ1-1; len: 14; v_gene: TRBV5-1; d_gene: TRBD1; CDR3aa: CASSPRQGNTEAFF
j_gene: TRBJ1-2; len: 13; v_gene: TRBV7-2; d_gene: -; CDR3aa: CASSLGRIDGYTF
j_gene: TRBJ2-1; len: 15; v_gene: TRBV19; d_gene: -; CDR3aa: CASSGWGESDNEQFF
j_gene: TRBJ2-1; len: 13; v_gene: TRBV5-1; d_gene: -; CDR3aa: CASSLTRNNEQFF
j_gene: TRBJ2-2; len: 13; v_gene: TRBV10-2; d_gene: -; CDR3aa: CASSVLVTGELFF
j_gene: TRBJ1-1; len: 14; v_gene: TRBV19; d_gene: TRBD1; CDR3aa: CAVKRQGAYTEAFF
j_gene: TRBJ1-1; len: 12; v_gene: TRBV7-9; d_gene: TRBD1; CDR3aa: CASRTGDTEAFF
j_gene: TRBJ1-1; len: 13; v_gene: TRBV5-6; d_gene: -; CDR3aa: CASSFPGDTEAFF